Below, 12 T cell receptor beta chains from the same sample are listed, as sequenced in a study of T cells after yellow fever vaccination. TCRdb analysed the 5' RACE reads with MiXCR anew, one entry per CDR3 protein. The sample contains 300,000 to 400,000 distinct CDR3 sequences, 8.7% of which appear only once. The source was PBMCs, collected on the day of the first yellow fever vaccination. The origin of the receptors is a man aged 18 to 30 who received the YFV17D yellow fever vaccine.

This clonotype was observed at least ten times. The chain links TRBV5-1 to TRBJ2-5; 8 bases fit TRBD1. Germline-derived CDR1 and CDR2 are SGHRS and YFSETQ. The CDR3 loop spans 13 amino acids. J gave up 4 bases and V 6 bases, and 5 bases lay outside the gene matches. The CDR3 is CASKRTGSETQYF. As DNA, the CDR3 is TGCGCCAGCAAGCGGACAGGGTCAGAGACCCAGTACTTC.

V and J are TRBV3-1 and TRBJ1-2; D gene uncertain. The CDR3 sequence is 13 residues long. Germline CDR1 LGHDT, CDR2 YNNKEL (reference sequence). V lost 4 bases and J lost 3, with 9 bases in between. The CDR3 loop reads CASSPQAHYGYTF. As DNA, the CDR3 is TGTGCCAGCAGCCCCCAAGCGCACTATGGCTACACCTTC. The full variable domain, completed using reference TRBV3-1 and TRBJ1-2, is DTAVSQTPKYLVTQMGNDKSIKCEQNLGHDTMYWYKQDSKKFLKIMFSYNNKELIINETVPNRFSPKSPDKAHLNLHINSLELGDSAVYFCASSPQAHYGYTFGSGTRLTVV.

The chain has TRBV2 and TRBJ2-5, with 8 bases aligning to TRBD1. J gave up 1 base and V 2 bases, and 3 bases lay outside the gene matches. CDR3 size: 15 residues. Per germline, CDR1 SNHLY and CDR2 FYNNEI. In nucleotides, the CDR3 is TGTGCCAGCAGTGAATGGACAGGGCCCCAAGAGACCCAGTACTTC. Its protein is CASSEWTGPQETQYF.

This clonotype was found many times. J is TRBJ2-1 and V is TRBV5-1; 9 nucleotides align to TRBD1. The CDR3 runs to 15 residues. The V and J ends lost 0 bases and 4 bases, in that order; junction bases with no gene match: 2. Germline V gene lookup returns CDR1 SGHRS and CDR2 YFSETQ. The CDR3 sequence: CASSLEGTGYNEQFF. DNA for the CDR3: TGCGCCAGCAGCTTGGAGGGGACAGGGTACAATGAGCAGTTCTTC.

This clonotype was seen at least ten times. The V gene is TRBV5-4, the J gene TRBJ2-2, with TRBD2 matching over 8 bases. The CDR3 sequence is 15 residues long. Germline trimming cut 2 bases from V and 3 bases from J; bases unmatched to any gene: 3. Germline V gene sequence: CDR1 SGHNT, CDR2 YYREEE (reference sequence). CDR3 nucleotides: TGTGCCAGCAGCTTCGGGGGGGCGGACACCGGGGAGCTGTTTTTT. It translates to CASSFGGADTGELFF.

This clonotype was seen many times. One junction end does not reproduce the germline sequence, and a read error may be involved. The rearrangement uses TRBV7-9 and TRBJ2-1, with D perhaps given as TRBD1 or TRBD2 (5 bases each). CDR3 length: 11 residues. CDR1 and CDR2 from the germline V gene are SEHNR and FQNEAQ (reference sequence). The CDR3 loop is CASAERGPAVF. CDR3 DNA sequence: TGTGCCAGCGCGGAGAGGGGACCGGCGGTCTTC.

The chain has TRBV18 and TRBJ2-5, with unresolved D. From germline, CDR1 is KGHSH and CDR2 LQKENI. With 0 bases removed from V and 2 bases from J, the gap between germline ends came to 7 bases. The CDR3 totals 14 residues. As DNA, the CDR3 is TGTGCCAGCTCACCACCGTCCAGTCAAGAGACCCAGTACTTC. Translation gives CASSPPSSQETQYF.

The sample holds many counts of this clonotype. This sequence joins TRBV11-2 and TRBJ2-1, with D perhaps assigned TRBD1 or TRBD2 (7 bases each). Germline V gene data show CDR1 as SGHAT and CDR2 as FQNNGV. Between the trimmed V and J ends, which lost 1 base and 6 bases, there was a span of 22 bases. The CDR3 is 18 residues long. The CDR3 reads CASSLVHLDRAGANEQFF. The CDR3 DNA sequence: TGTGCCAGCAGCTTAGTCCATCTTGACAGGGCGGGGGCCAATGAGCAGTTCTTC.

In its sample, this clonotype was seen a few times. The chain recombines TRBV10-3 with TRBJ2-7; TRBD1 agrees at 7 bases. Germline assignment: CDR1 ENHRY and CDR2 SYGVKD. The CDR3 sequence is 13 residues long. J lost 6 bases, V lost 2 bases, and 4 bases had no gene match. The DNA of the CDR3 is TGTGCCATCAGTGAGACAGGGGTGGTCGAGCAGTACGTC. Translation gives CAISETGVVEQYV.

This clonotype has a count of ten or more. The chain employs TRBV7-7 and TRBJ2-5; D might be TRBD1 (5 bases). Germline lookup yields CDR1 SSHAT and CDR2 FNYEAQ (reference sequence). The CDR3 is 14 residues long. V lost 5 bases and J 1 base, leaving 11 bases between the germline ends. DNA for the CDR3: TGTGCCAGCAGCCCAAGGGGCAGCCAAGAGACCCAGTACTTC. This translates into CASSPRGSQETQYF. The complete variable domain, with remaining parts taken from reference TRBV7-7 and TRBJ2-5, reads GAGVSQSPRYKVTKRGQDVTLRCDPISSHATLYWYQQALGQGPEFLTYFNYEAQPDKSGLPSDRFSAERPEGSISTLTIQRTEQRDSAMYRCASSPRGSQETQYFGPGTRLLVL.

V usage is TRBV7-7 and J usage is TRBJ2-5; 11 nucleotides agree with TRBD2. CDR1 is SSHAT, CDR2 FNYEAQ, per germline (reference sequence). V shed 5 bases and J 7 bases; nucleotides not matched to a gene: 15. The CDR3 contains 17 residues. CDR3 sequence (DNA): TGTGCCAGCAGCGTCGCTAGCGGGGGGCGCTTAGATGGGACCCAGTACTTC. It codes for CASSVASGGRLDGTQYF.

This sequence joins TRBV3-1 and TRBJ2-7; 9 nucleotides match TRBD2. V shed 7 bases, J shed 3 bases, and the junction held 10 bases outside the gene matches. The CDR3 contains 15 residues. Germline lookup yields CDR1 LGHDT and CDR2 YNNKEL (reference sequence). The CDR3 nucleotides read TGTGCCAGCACCCTCAGGGCTAGCGGGAACTACGAGCAGTACTTC. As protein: CASTLRASGNYEQYF.